These 30 T cell receptor delta chains were all obtained from the same sample, sequenced in a study of γδ T cells in repeated Plasmodium falciparum infection (dated by TCRdb to the early 2020s). The library was built by means of multiplex PCR. TCRdb shows the sequencer as Illumina MiSeq. TCRdb recomputed clones from the public reads with CATT; identical DNA rows were then combined. This sample has some 100,000 delta-chain clones in its table, and almost 1.5% of those were observed once. The ten largest clones represent more than 7% of the sample. Vgamma9/Vdelta2+ and Vdelta2-negative gammadelta T cell populations were flow-sorted from peripheral blood mononuclear cells for bulk TCR repertoire analysis. Sequencing was carried out using gamma-delta T cells from blood. These receptors originate from a pool of human donors (malaria-infected and uninfected, not separated).

In this sample, this clone turned up a few times. This DNA's translation and the protein TCRdb lists, from a much larger clone, do not match at residue 11, likely due to a read error; the protein shown is translated from the DNA. The J gene was not called, though the V gene is TRDV2. The germline V gene has CDR1 GEAIGNYY and CDR2 EKD. The CDR3 loop spans 14 amino acids. The CDR3 protein is CACDGIVNTDNLIF. DNA for the CDR3: TGTGCCTGTGACGGAATAGTTAACACCGATAATCTCATCTTT.

This clone was seen ten or more times. A far more abundant clone sits one base away, making this likely a read error. Other DNA variants within this sample encode the same CDR3. The J gene is TRDJ1, the V gene TRDV2; 8 bases match TRDD3. No J gene was available from TCRdb, and it was assigned here by a germline match of the DNA. This CDR3 has 18 residues. The germline gives CDR1 GEAIGNYY, CDR2 EKD. J lost 7 bases, V lost 1 base, and 19 bases had no gene match. The CDR3 DNA sequence: TGTGCCTGTGACACTGGCTACGTTACTGGGGGGTACGCGGGTAAACTCATCTTT. Translated, it gives CACDTGYVTGGYAGKLIF.

This clone has a handful of counts. The TCRdb protein, from a much larger clone, departs from this DNA's translation at residue 10, likely by read error; the protein shown derives from the DNA. V is TRDV2 and J is TRDJ1; perhaps TRDD3 as D (6 bases). The J gene is absent in TCRdb and was assigned here via DNA matching to germline. This CDR3 is built from 16 residues. Looked up from germline, CDR1 is GEAIGNYY and CDR2 is EKD. V lost 3 bases to trimming and J lost 10 bases, with 26 bases between them. CDR3 sequence: CACDDMSPGWDRGLIF. CDR3 nucleotide sequence: TGTGCCTGTGACGACATGTCCCCGGGATGGGATAGGGGACTCATCTTT.

This clone has ten or more counts. Only one base separates this from a far larger clonotype, so it likely reflects a read error. Other DNA variants within this sample encode the same CDR3. For the CDR3, the DNA is TGTGCCCTTGGGGAACTAAAGTCGGACTGGGGCCTTTTTTACACCGATAAACTCATCTTT. Its translation: CALGELKSDWGLFYTDKLIF. The chain joins TRDV1 to TRDJ1; 7 bases agree with TRDD3. Germline matching of the DNA provided the J gene here, since TCRdb leaves it blank. The germline gives CDR1 TSWWSYY, CDR2 QGS. The CDR3 length is 20 residues.

This clone has only a few counts. Given a far larger clone just one base away, this is likely a sequencing read error. The same CDR3 can be traced to other DNA sequences in this sample. The chain couples TRDV1 to TRDJ1; 11 positions match TRDD3. No J segment appears in TCRdb, so it was assigned here by matching the sequence to germline. The CDR3 consists of 21 residues. The V gene's germline CDR1 is TSWWSYY and CDR2 QGS. V was pared by 3 bases and J by 1 base, with 19 bases of the junction left unmatched. In DNA, the CDR3 is TGTGCTCTTGGGGAGACAGGCCCCGTGGGTACTGGGGGATATTTCACCGATAAACTCATCTTT. Translation: CALGETGPVGTGGYFTDKLIF.

Notes on this clone: A far larger clone lies a single base away; this is likely a read error. Other DNA variants within this sample encode the same CDR3. The chain couples TRDV1 to TRDJ1, with 12 nucleotides matching TRDD3. Here the J gene came from matching the DNA to germline, since TCRdb omits it. Germline CDR1 and CDR2: TSWWSYY and QGS. The CDR3 loop spans 19 amino acids. CDR3 residues: CALGYFWGIRGEYTDKLIF. As DNA, the CDR3 is TGTGCTCTTGGCTACTTCTGGGGGATACGGGGGGAGTACACCGACAAACTCATCTTT.

Concerning this clone: It differs at one base from a far larger clone, so likely a read error. This sample also contains other DNA sequences that code for the same CDR3. This chain joins TRDV1 and TRDJ2, with D uncertain. The V end lost 0 bases, the J end lost 8 bases, and 13 bases lay between the germline ends. Germline loops: CDR1 TSWWSYY, CDR2 QGS. The CDR3 sequence is 15 residues long. The CDR3 DNA follows: TGTGCTCTTGGGGAACTGCCTTACCGCACGGCACAACTCTTCTTT. It yields the protein CALGELPYRTAQLFF.

In this sample, this clone turned up a few times. A far larger clone differs by one base, so this is likely a read error. The genes are TRDV1 and TRDJ1; TRDD3 aligns across 8 bases. V lost 3 bases, J lost 3 bases, and 9 bases stayed unmatched. The V gene's germline CDR1 is TSWWSYY and CDR2 QGS. This CDR3 spans 16 amino acids. The CDR3, as DNA: TGTGCTCTTGGGGAGCTTAGGGGGGATAGGTCCGATAAACTCATCTTT. Its translation is CALGELRGDRSDKLIF.

This clone has at least ten counts. V gene TRDV3 combines with J gene TRDJ1; 11 bases align to TRDD3. CDR1 is TVYSNPD and CDR2 is GDNSRS in the germline V gene (reference sequence). V gave up 4 bases and J gave up 3 bases; unmatched junction bases: 13. The CDR3 has 16 residues. CDR3 in amino acids: CAWDLSLGDSPDKLIF. In nucleotides, the CDR3 is TGTGCCTGGGACCTTTCACTGGGGGATAGTCCCGATAAACTCATCTTT. The full variable domain, its missing parts supplied by reference TRDV3 and TRDJ1, is CDKVTQSSPDQTVASGSEVVLLCTYDTVYSNPDLFWYRIRPDYSFQFVFYGDNSRSEGADFTQGRFSVKHILTQKAFHLVISPVRTEDSATYYCAWDLSLGDSPDKLIFGKGTRVTVEP.

This clone was seen only a few times. This is likely an artifact of a read error, given a far larger clone one base away. The sample carries other DNA sequences with the same CDR3. The chain has TRDV2 and TRDJ1; no reliable D call. In the absence of a J gene in TCRdb, the DNA was matched to germline to assign it here. CDR1 is GEAIGNYY and CDR2 is EKD in the germline V gene. The CDR3 runs 23 residues. The CDR3 nucleotides are TGTGCCTGTGACACCGGTAAGCCGGTTGGACCTCCGACAGCACCACACAACACCGACAAACTCATCTTT. It yields the protein CACDTGKPVGPPTAPHNTDKLIF.

Regarding this clone: This likely traces to a read error, being one base from a far larger clone. Within the sample, other DNA sequences also encode this same CDR3. The V and J genes are TRDV1 and TRDJ1; TRDD3 is a possible D gene (5 bases). The J gene, not given by TCRdb, was assigned here from a germline match of the nucleotide sequence. The CDR3 runs to 14 residues. Trimming took off 1 base at V and 5 bases at J, with 11 bases between the two ends. Per the germline V gene, CDR1 is TSWWSYY and CDR2 is QGS. The CDR3 reads CALGEPFGADKLIF. The DNA of the CDR3 is TGTGCTCTTGGGGAACCCTTTGGGGCTGATAAACTCATCTTT.

This clone is medium-sized by share. This sample also contains other DNA sequences that code for the same CDR3. The chain links TRDV1 to TRDJ1; TRDD3 might be the D (5 bases). Trimming cost V 5 bases and J 2 bases, with 21 bases left between them. Per germline, CDR1 TSWWSYY and CDR2 QGS. The CDR3 loop spans 17 amino acids. In DNA, the CDR3 is TGTGCTCTTGGGCTACCTCCGGCGGGATTGTTTACCGATAAACTCATCTTT. Its translation is CALGLPPAGLFTDKLIF.

This clone was observed at least ten times. This sequence joins TRDV1 and TRDJ1; 10 positions match TRDD3. No J gene was available from TCRdb, and it was assigned here by a germline match of the DNA. The CDR3 runs 21 residues. Germline V gives CDR1 TSWWSYY, CDR2 QGS. Trimming cost V 0 bases and J 4 bases; bases outside gene matches: 20. The CDR3 region has the DNA TGTGCTCTTGGGGAACTTGTAGTTCCTACGGTCCTGGGGGATAGGGACGATAAACTCATCTTT. This encodes CALGELVVPTVLGDRDDKLIF.

This clone was recorded at least ten times. The TCRdb protein, from a much larger clone, departs from this DNA's translation at residue 3, likely by read error; the protein shown derives from the DNA. The genes are TRDV1 and TRDJ1; 8 nucleotides match TRDD3. In the absence of a J gene in TCRdb, the DNA was matched to germline to assign it here. The ends lost 10 bases at V and 3 bases at J; junction bases unmatched: 19. From germline, CDR1 is TSWWSYY and CDR2 QGS. CDR3 size: 17 residues. The CDR3 sequence is CAPGWGNTLQYADKLIF. The CDR3 nucleotides are TGTGCTCCTGGCTGGGGGAACACCCTTCAGTACGCCGATAAACTCATCTTT.

A remark on this clone: Translating this DNA gives a protein that differs at residue 14 from the TCRdb one, which belongs to a much larger clone; a read error is likely, and the protein shown is this translation. The chain recombines TRDV1 with TRDJ1; 12 nucleotides match TRDD3. As TCRdb names no J gene, one was assigned here on the basis of a DNA match to germline. The CDR3 is made up of 21 amino acids. V lost 3 bases to trimming and J lost 1 base; unmatched junction nucleotides: 18. CDR1 is TSWWSYY and CDR2 is QGS in the germline V gene. The CDR3 DNA reads as TGTGCTCTTGGGGACCCCCCTAGAGGGCTGGGGGATACGGTGCGCACCGATAAACTCATCTTT. This translates into CALGDPPRGLGDTVRTDKLIF.

As to this clone: TCRdb pairs this DNA with a much larger clone's protein that differs at residue 18, likely a read error; the protein shown was translated from the DNA. The V gene call is TRDV1, and the J gene call is absent; TRDD3, the table's D call, lacks a check against the DNA. The CDR3 has 20 residues. The germline gives CDR1 TSWWSYY, CDR2 QGS. The CDR3 protein is CALGEPPVNGGYAEGGGFIF. The DNA of the CDR3 is TGTGCTCTTGGGGAACCCCCCGTAAATGGGGGATACGCTGAAGGTGGTGGATTCATCTTT.

A few counts support this clone. The TCRdb record carries a much larger clone's protein, which differs from this DNA's translation at residue 5; a read error is the likely cause, and the protein listed here is the DNA translation. The chain links TRDV1 to TRDJ1; D might be TRDD3 (6 bases). As TCRdb names no J gene, one was assigned here on the basis of a DNA match to germline. The V gene lost 5 bases and the J gene lost 8 bases, with 33 bases spanning the gap. CDR1 is TSWWSYY and CDR2 is QGS in the germline V gene. The CDR3 has 19 amino acids. The CDR3 loop is CALGKWGLLSDTSTNKLIF. CDR3 bases: TGTGCTCTTGGGAAATGGGGTTTACTTTCGGATACTTCAACTAACAAACTCATCTTT.

On this clone itself: TCRdb records a much larger clone's protein for this DNA, with a difference at residue 17 that likely arises from a read error; the protein given is the translation of the DNA. The chain recombines TRDV2 with TRDJ3; 12 bases match TRDD3. TCRdb is silent on the J gene; assignment here came from matching the DNA to germline. The CDR3 loop spans 22 amino acids. Germline V gives CDR1 GEAIGNYY, CDR2 EKD. This CDR3 reads CACDTVYWGIHPLSWDIRQMFF. The DNA of the CDR3 is TGTGCCTGTGACACCGTTTACTGGGGGATACACCCCCTCTCCTGGGACATCCGACAGATGTTTTTC.

This clone occurred a few times. The protein in TCRdb stems from a much larger clone and differs at residue 19 from this DNA's translation, likely a read error; here the protein is translated from the DNA. No J gene call was made, and the V gene is TRDV2; TRDD3, the table's D call, was not compared with the DNA. The CDR3 has 21 amino acids. The germline V gene encodes CDR1 GEAIGNYY and CDR2 EKD. As DNA, the CDR3 is TGTGCCTGTGACACCGTCGTCCCACGGCCTGGGGGACCCCTGTACACCGATAAACACATCTTT. Protein sequence: CACDTVVPRPGGPLYTDKHIF.

In regard to this clone: The protein that TCRdb holds for this DNA derives from a much larger clone and differs from the translated DNA at residue 12, which likely indicates a read error; the protein shown here is translated from the DNA. The chain employs TRDV1 and TRDJ2; D gene ambiguous. Germline loops: CDR1 TSWWSYY, CDR2 QGS. CDR3 length equals 15 residues. The CDR3 loop reads CALGELLSLTALLFF. The CDR3 bases are TGTGCTCTTGGGGAACTTTTATCTTTGACAGCACTACTCTTCTTT.

This clone has only a few counts. This DNA translates differently at residue 14 from the TCRdb protein, which is that of a much larger clone; a read error is likely, and the protein shown is the DNA's own translation. V gene TRDV1 combines with J gene TRDJ1; TRDD3 aligns across 9 bases. Germline V CDR1 and CDR2: TSWWSYY, QGS. Unmatched junction bases numbered 15, after V lost 1 base and J lost 3 bases. This CDR3 is 19 amino acids long. CDR3 region: CALGEQVPSGIRRSDKLIF. DNA for the CDR3: TGTGCTCTTGGGGAACAAGTCCCCTCGGGGATACGTCGCTCCGATAAACTCATCTTT.

This clone was seen repeatedly, ten times or more. The J gene is TRDJ1, the V gene TRDV1; TRDD3 matches 7 bases. Unmatched junction bases numbered 20, after V lost 4 bases and J lost 0 bases. The CDR3 contains 20 residues. The germline V gene encodes CDR1 TSWWSYY and CDR2 QGS. The DNA of the CDR3 is TGTGCTCTTGGGGCCATTCGAGTACGGGATGGGGGAGCGTACACCGATAAACTCATCTTT. Translated: CALGAIRVRDGGAYTDKLIF.

Points on this clone: TCRdb's listed protein matches a much larger clone and diverges from this DNA's translation at residue 8, likely through a read error; the protein shown comes from the DNA. The V and J genes are TRDV2 and TRDJ1; 11 nucleotides align to TRDD3. The CDR3 sequence is 24 residues long. Per the germline V gene, CDR1 is GEAIGNYY and CDR2 is EKD. With V trimmed by 0 bases and J by 1 base, 27 bases remained unmatched. CDR3 loop: CACDTVGPNRGQHWGIGSTDKLIF. CDR3 nucleotide sequence: TGTGCCTGTGACACCGTCGGGCCTAACCGAGGACAGCACTGGGGGATAGGGTCCACCGATAAACTCATCTTT.

This clone came up a few times. This is likely an artifact of a read error, given a far larger clone one base away. This CDR3 is also generated by other DNA sequences in the sample. The chain carries TRDV2 and TRDJ2; the match to TRDD3 covers 8 bases. In the absence of a J gene in TCRdb, the DNA was matched to germline to assign it here. J lost 5 bases, V lost 1 base, and 8 bases had no gene match. This CDR3 has 16 amino acids. CDR1 and CDR2 (germline): GEAIGNYY, EKD. CDR3 amino acids: CACDTLGAGRTAQLFF. The CDR3 DNA reads as TGTGCCTGTGACACACTGGGGGCAGGGAGAACAGCACAACTCTTCTTT.

Comments on this clone: For this DNA, TCRdb reports the protein of a much larger clone, which diverges at residues 7 and 23, most likely from a read error; the protein presented here is translated directly from the DNA. The genes are TRDV1 and TRDJ1, with D possibly being TRDD3 (6 bases). This CDR3 comprises 24 residues. The V gene's germline CDR1 is TSWWSYY and CDR2 QGS. This CDR3 is CALGGRVQGYNLVLGLPFADKLTF. The CDR3 DNA follows: TGTGCTCTTGGGGGCCGAGTCCAGGGCTACAACCTCGTACTGGGTCTCCCCTTCGCCGATAAACTCACCTTT.

A remark on this clone: TCRdb records a much larger clone's protein for this DNA, with a difference at residue 22 that likely arises from a read error; the protein given is the translation of the DNA. The V gene is TRDV1, the J gene TRDJ1; maybe TRDD3 (6 bases). As TCRdb names no J gene, one was assigned here on the basis of a DNA match to germline. CDR3 length: 27 amino acids. Deletions cut 1 base from V and 3 bases from J, with 48 bases between. Germline V gives CDR1 TSWWSYY, CDR2 QGS. The CDR3 loop is CALGEPVSYKLTHTIWWHTWGADKLIF. DNA for the CDR3: TGTGCTCTTGGGGAACCTGTCTCCTATAAACTCACTCATACTATCTGGTGGCACACATGGGGGGCCGATAAACTCATCTTT.

As for this clone: The TCRdb protein, from a much larger clone, departs from this DNA's translation at residue 4, likely by read error; the protein shown derives from the DNA. The CDR3 loop reads CASAKVSNTDKLIF. The DNA of the CDR3 is TGTGCCTCCGCTAAGGTGAGCAACACCGATAAACTCATCTTT. The V gene is TRDV3, the J gene TRDJ1, with D uncertain. The germline V and J ends were trimmed by 4 bases and 0 bases, with 15 bases remaining between them. The CDR3 totals 14 residues. Germline CDR1 is TVYSNPD and CDR2 is GDNSRS (reference sequence). Supplemented by reference TRDV3 and TRDJ1, the full variable domain reads CDKVTQSSPDQTVASGSEVVLLCTYDTVYSNPDLFWYRIRPDYSFQFVFYGDNSRSEGADFTQGRFSVKHILTQKAFHLVISPVRTEDSATYYCASAKVSNTDKLIFGKGTRVTVEP.

About this clone itself: This DNA's translation and the protein TCRdb lists, from a much larger clone, do not match at residue 15, likely due to a read error; the protein shown is translated from the DNA. The rearrangement joins TRDV1 to TRDJ1; perhaps TRDD3 as D (6 bases). This CDR3 is 19 amino acids long. Looked up from germline, CDR1 is TSWWSYY and CDR2 is QGS. The CDR3 DNA is TGTGCTCTTGTGCTCTTCCCCCTCGCGGGGGGAGCGACCACCAATAAACTCATCTTT. This encodes CALVLFPLAGGATTNKLIF.

A note on this clone: A far larger clone is off by one base, so a read error is likely. Other DNA sequences in the same sample also yield this CDR3. CDR3 protein: CACDTGATPLLGDTRAYTDKLIF. CDR3 sequence (DNA): TGTGCCTGCGACACCGGTGCTACTCCTCTACTGGGGGATACGCGGGCATACACCGATAAACTCATCTTT. The gene calls are TRDV2 and TRDJ1; 13 nucleotides line up with TRDD3. TCRdb leaves out the J gene; it was filled in here by matching the DNA to germline. Germline lookup yields CDR1 GEAIGNYY and CDR2 EKD. The CDR3 is made up of 23 amino acids.

This clone was recorded at least ten times. The V call is TRDV1, the J call TRDJ2; 8 positions agree with TRDD3. TCRdb leaves out the J gene; it was filled in here by matching the DNA to germline. Looked up from germline, CDR1 is TSWWSYY and CDR2 is QGS. With 2 bases clipped from V and 0 bases from J, the junction kept 17 bases outside the gene matches. This CDR3 comprises 21 residues. CDR3 loop: CALGEGTGGPAFDALTAQLFF. CDR3 in DNA: TGTGCTCTTGGGGAAGGGACTGGGGGTCCTGCCTTCGATGCTTTGACAGCACAACTCTTCTTT.